The subject of this entry is one T cell receptor (beta chain). Only in-frame clones appear in the TCRdb table, and some are missing; sequencing was by immunoSEQ multiplex PCR. The table lists fewer than 350,000 clones, under 90% of them singletons, with less than 2% in the top ten. These data originate in a study of blood T cell repertoires in COVID-19. Study details: There were acute and convalescent COVID-19 samples, and they came from the United States, Italy and Spain.

Per the germline V gene, CDR1 is SEHNR and CDR2 is FQNEAQ (reference sequence). The CDR3 spans 16 residues. The J segment lost 0 bases and the V segment lost 4 bases, leaving 7 bases of the junction unmatched. Individuals aged about 18 to 90 years were recruited from roughly 22 US areas. Material: PBMCs or T cells enriched from blood (not recorded which). The J gene is TRBJ1-1, the V gene TRBV7-9; 8 positions agree with TRBD1. The clonotype originates from a woman between 35 and 50 years old who had recovered from COVID-19. This chain's CDR3 is CASSSRTGRMNTEAFF. CDR3 DNA: TGTGCCAGCAGCTCGCGGACAGGGCGGATGAACACTGAAGCTTTCTTT.